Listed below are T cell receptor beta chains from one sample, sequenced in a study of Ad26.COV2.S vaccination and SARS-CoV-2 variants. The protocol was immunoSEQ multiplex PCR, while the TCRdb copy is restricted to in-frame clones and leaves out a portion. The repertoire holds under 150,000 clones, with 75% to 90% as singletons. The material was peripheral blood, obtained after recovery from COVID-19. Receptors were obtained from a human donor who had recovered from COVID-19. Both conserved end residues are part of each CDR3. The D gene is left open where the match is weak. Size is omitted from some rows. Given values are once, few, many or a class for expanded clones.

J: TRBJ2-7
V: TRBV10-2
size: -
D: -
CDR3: CASSSTSRNPSEQYF
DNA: TGCGCCAGCAGTTCGACCTCAAGAAATCCTAGCGAGCAGTACTTC

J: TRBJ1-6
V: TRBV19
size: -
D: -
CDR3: CASSIFWQNNSPLHF
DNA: TGTGCCAGTAGTATATTTTGGCAGAATAATTCACCCCTCCACTTT

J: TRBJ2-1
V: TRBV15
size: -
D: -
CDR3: CATSVSSYNEQFF
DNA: TGTGCCACCAGTGTAAGCTCCTACAATGAGCAGTTCTTC

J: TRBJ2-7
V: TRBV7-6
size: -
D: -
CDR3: CASSLGQTPSYEQYF
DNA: TGTGCCAGCAGCTTAGGGCAGACCCCCTCCTACGAGCAGTACTTC

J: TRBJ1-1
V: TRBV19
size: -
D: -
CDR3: CASSPQGLNTEAFF
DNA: TGTGCCAGTAGTCCTCAGGGCTTGAACACTGAAGCTTTCTTT

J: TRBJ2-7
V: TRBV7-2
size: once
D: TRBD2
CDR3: CASSLFGGVSYEQYF
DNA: TGTGCCAGCAGCTTATTCGGGGGGGTCTCCTACGAGCAGTACTTC

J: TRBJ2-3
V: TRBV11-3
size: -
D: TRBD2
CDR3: CASSSEGLAGAEDTQYF
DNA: TGTGCCAGCAGCTCCGAGGGACTAGCGGGGGCCGAGGATACGCAGTATTTT

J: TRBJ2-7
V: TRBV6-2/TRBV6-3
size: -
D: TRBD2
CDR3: CASSYGGGFSYEQYF
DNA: TGTGCCAGCAGTTACGGCGGGGGTTTCTCGTACGAGCAGTACTTC

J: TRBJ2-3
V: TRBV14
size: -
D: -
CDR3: CASSQGVGADTQYF
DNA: TGTGCCAGCAGCCAGGGGGTCGGGGCAGATACGCAGTATTTT

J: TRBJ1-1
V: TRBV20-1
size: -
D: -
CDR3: CSATGGTEAFF
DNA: TGCAGTGCCACGGGAGGCACTGAAGCTTTCTTT

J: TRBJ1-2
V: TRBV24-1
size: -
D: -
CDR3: CATSDIAGRGYTF
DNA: TGTGCCACCAGTGATATAGCAGGACGTGGCTACACCTTC

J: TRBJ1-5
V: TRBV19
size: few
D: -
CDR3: CASSFGGQPQHF
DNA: TGTGCCAGTAGTTTTGGGGGTCAGCCCCAGCATTTT

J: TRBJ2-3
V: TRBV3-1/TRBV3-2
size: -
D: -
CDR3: CASSEGDTQYF
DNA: TGTGCCAGCAGCGAGGGAGATACGCAGTATTTT

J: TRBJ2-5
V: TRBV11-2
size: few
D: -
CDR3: CASSLWATETQYF
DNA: TGTGCCAGCAGCTTGTGGGCGACTGAGACCCAGTACTTC

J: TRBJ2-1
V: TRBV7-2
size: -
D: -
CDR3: CASSLGPLPQNEQFF
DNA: TGTGCCAGCAGCTTAGGTCCGTTGCCTCAGAATGAGCAGTTCTTC

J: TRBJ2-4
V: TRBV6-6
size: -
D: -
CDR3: CASRPDSAKNIQYF
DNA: TGTGCCAGCAGGCCGGACAGCGCCAAAAACATTCAGTACTTC

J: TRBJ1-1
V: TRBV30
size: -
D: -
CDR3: CAWSHRLEAFF
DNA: TGTGCCTGGAGCCACAGGCTTGAAGCTTTCTTT

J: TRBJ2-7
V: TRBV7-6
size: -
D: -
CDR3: CASSLGAPGLYEQYF
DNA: TGTGCCAGCAGCTTAGGGGCCCCTGGCCTTTACGAGCAGTACTTC

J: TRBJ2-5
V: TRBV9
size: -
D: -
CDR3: CASSVGPGETQYF
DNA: TGTGCCAGCAGCGTAGGCCCCGGGGAGACCCAGTACTTC

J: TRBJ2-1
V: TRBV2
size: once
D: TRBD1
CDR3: CASSGQVNEQFF
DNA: TGTGCCAGCAGCGGACAGGTCAATGAGCAGTTCTTC

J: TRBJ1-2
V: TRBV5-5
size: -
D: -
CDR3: CASPQEGGGYTF
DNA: TGTGCCAGCCCACAGGAGGGTGGTGGCTACACCTTC

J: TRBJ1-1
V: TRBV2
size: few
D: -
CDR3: CASSEQRLNTEAFF
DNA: TGTGCCAGCAGTGAGCAAAGGTTGAACACTGAAGCTTTCTTT

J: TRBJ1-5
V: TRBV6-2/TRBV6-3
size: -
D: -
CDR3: CASSYDSLVENQPQHF
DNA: TGTGCCAGCAGTTACGACAGCCTCGTGGAGAATCAGCCCCAGCATTTT

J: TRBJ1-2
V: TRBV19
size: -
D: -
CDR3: CASSLQGRGYTF
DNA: TGTGCCAGTAGTTTGCAGGGGAGAGGCTACACCTTC

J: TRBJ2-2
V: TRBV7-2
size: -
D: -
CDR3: CASSLRSASGAGELFF
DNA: TGTGCCAGCAGCTTACGCTCTGCTTCCGGGGCCGGGGAGCTGTTTTTT

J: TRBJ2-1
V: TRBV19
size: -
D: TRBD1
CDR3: CASALGQGWDEQFF
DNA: TGTGCCAGCGCCTTAGGACAGGGATGGGATGAGCAGTTCTTC

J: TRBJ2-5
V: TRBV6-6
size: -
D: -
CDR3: CASRIIAEQETQYF
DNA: TGTGCCAGCAGGATAATAGCGGAGCAAGAGACCCAGTACTTC

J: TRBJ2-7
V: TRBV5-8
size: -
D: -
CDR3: CASSFRPSPGFYEQYF
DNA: TGTGCCAGCAGCTTTAGGCCTAGCCCTGGTTTCTACGAGCAGTACTTC

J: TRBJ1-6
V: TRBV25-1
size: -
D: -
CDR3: CASRSGTANSPLHF
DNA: TGTGCCAGCAGAAGCGGGACGGCGAATTCACCCCTCCACTTT

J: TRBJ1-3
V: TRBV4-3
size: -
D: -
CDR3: CASSQGRQIGNTIYF
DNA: TGCGCCAGCAGCCAAGGGCGGCAGATCGGAAACACCATATATTTT

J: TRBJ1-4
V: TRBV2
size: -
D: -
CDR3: CASRAAATNEKLFF
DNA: TGTGCCAGCAGAGCAGCTGCAACTAATGAAAAACTGTTTTTT

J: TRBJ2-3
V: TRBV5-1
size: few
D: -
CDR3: CASSLEALSTDTQYF
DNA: TGCGCCAGCAGCTTGGAGGCCTTGAGCACAGATACGCAGTATTTT

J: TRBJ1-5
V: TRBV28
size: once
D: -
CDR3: CASSFSSNQPQHF
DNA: TGTGCCAGCAGTTTTTCTAGCAATCAGCCCCAGCATTTT

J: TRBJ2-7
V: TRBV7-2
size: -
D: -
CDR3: CASSLGFAYEQYF
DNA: TGTGCCAGCAGCTTAGGATTTGCCTACGAGCAGTACTTC

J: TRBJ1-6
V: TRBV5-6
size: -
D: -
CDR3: CASSLGSFYNSPLHF
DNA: TGTGCCAGCAGCTTGGGTAGCTTCTATAATTCACCCCTCCACTTT

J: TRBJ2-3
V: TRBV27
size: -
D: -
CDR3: CASSPYPTDTQYF
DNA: TGTGCCAGCAGTCCTTATCCCACAGATACGCAGTATTTT